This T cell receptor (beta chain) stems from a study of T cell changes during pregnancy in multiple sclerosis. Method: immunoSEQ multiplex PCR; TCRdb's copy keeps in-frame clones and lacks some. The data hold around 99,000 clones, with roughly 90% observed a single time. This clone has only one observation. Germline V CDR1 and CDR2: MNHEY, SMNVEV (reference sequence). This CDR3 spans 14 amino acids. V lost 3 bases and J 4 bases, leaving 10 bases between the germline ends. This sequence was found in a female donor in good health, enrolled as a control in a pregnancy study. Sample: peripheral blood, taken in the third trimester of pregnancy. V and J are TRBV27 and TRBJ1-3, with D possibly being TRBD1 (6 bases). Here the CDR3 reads CASSFTGSGNTIYF. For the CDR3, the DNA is TGTGCCAGCAGTTTTACAGGGTCCGGAAACACCATATATTTT.